Below, 6 T cell receptor beta chains from the same sample are listed, as sequenced in a study of CD8 T cells in ankylosing spondylitis. Study results and caveats: A TCR beta motif made of fewer than ten highly homologous variants seemed typical of ankylosing spondylitis blood.

TCRdb re-derived calls from the 5' RACE reads in MiXCR, one entry per CDR3 protein. This repertoire shows about 420,000 distinct CDR3 sequences, approximately 20% found once; its top ten account for around 17%. For these TCRs, the target antigens are not known. Sequenced material: blood, either unsorted or a sorted T cell fraction (not recorded which). These receptors were taken from a male donor with ankylosing spondylitis.

The sample holds many counts of this clonotype. The V and J genes are TRBV5-1 and TRBJ2-6; 7 positions match TRBD2. Germline CDR1 reads SGHRS; CDR2 reads YFSETQ. V lost 0 bases, J lost 0 bases, and 3 bases stayed unmatched. There are 17 residues in the CDR3. CDR3 sequence (DNA): TGCGCCAGCAGCTTGGCGGGACTAAACTCTGGGGCCAACGTCCTGACTTTC. It translates to CASSLAGLNSGANVLTF.

This clonotype turned up a few times. The V call is TRBV30, the J call TRBJ1-1, with D perhaps matching TRBD1 (6 bases). The CDR3 runs to 13 residues. Between the trimmed V and J ends, which lost 8 bases and 4 bases, there was a span of 17 bases. Germline V CDR1 and CDR2: GTSNPN, SVGIG (reference sequence). The CDR3 DNA follows: TGTGCCGGCAATACAGGGTGGGGCACTGAAGCTTTCTTT. Translating it yields CAGNTGWGTEAFF.

This chain uses TRBV10-3 with TRBJ2-7; no reliable D call. There are 13 residues in the CDR3. Germline CDR1 and CDR2: ENHRY and SYGVKD. Deletions cut 9 bases from V and 0 bases from J, with 12 bases between. The CDR3 here is CAMGRAGSYEQYF. The CDR3 region has the DNA TGTGCCATGGGCCGAGCTGGCTCCTACGAGCAGTACTTC.

This rearrangement joins TRBV20-1 to TRBJ2-2, with D hard to call. The V end lost 1 base, the J end lost 6 bases, and 15 bases lay between the germline ends. The germline V gene encodes CDR1 DFQATT and CDR2 SNEGSKA (reference sequence). The CDR3 extends over 15 amino acids. CDR3 in DNA: TGCAGTGCTAGAGGCTCGGAGTCCGGGCCCGGGGAGCTGTTTTTT. Translating gives CSARGSESGPGELFF.

For the CDR3, the DNA is TGTGCCAGCAGCGCAGACGGACTGGCTGGAAACACCATATATTTT. Translating it yields CASSADGLAGNTIYF. The gene calls are TRBV7-9 and TRBJ1-3; D not resolved. Trimming cost V 5 bases and J 2 bases, with 13 bases left between them. The CDR3 contains 15 residues. CDR1 and CDR2 from the germline V gene are SEHNR and FQNEAQ (reference sequence).

The V gene is TRBV18, the J gene TRBJ2-3; a weak D match, TRBD1 (5 bases). Trimming stripped 5 bases from V and 0 bases from J, with 12 bases between. This CDR3 is 15 amino acids long. Per germline, CDR1 KGHSH and CDR2 LQKENI. The CDR3 DNA is TGTGCCAGCTCAAAAAGACAGACTAGCACAGATACGCAGTATTTT. This sequence encodes CASSKRQTSTDTQYF. Full variable domain (outside the CDR3, taken from reference TRBV18 and TRBJ2-3): NAGVMQNPRHLVRRRGQEARLRCSPMKGHSHVYWYRQLPEEGLKFMVYLQKENIIDESGMPKERFSAEFPKEGPSILRIQQVVRGDSAAYFCASSKRQTSTDTQYFGPGTRLTVL.